The following is a T cell receptor beta chain sequence with its context. Its antigen is unknown. Per-base qualities were not stored, and no clone one base away is much larger. The data derive from a study of control samples from healthy donors and cancer patients (dated by TCRdb to the early 2020s). The germline V gene specifies SGHDT as CDR1 and YYEEEE as CDR2. The CDR3 has 16 amino acids, counting the end cysteine and phenylalanine. Only the CDR3 DNA is retained, 48 bases long and in frame from the first base. The junction shows trimming of 0 bases on V and 0 bases on J, plus 7 bases between the germline ends. Receptors were amplified or captured by the immunoSEQ multiplex PCR assay. TCRdb stores this immuneACCESS table with in-frame sequences only. Part of the clones is absent; in the studies checked, under half of the shortfall reflects unresolved V genes, and no reason is known for the rest. The sample table contains 150,000 to 200,000 clones; only one count was recorded for about 92% of them. The ten most abundant clones make up 1.4% of the sample.

The V and J genes are TRBV5-6 and TRBJ1-6; D gene: possibly TRBD1, on 5 matching bases. The clonotype originates from a man under 40 in good health. The sequenced material came from blood. CDR3 loop: CASSLDRSSYNSPLHF. The DNA sequence is given as TGTGCCAGCAGCTTGGACAGGAGCTCCTATAATTCACCCCTCCACTTT. Beyond the CDR3, the reference TRBV5-6 and TRBJ1-6 genes provide the residues; the full variable domain reads: DAGVTQSPTHLIKTRGQQVTLRCSPKSGHDTVSWYQQALGQGPQFIFQYYEEEERQRGNFPDRFSGHQFPNYSSELNVNALLLGDSALYLCASSLDRSSYNSPLHFGNGTRLTVT.